This entry describes one TCR beta chain. Only in-frame clones appear in the TCRdb table, and some are missing; sequencing was by immunoSEQ multiplex PCR. Here the sample spans hundreds of thousands of clones, 95% to 98% being singletons. The CDR3 runs 15 residues. The V end lost 4 bases, the J end lost 6 bases, and 16 bases lay between the germline ends. The germline CDR1 and CDR2 sequences are SGHNT and YYREEE (reference sequence). This specimen belongs to a study of shared clonotypes between healthy human individuals. Study as a whole: The study used three CD4 naive, three CD4 memory, two CD8 naive and one CD8 memory plate per donor.

Terminally differentiated effector memory CD45RA+ cells were excluded from the naive CD8 cells, which were CD45RO-negative and positively selected for CCR7. This receptor was obtained from a man younger than 40 in good health. Input material: naive CD8+ T cells sorted from blood. The V gene is TRBV5-4, the J gene TRBJ1-4; D gene uncertain. The CDR3, as DNA: TGTGCCAGCAGCAACGCCGGGAGGGAAGATGAAAAACTGTTTTTT. It is translated as CASSNAGREDEKLFF.